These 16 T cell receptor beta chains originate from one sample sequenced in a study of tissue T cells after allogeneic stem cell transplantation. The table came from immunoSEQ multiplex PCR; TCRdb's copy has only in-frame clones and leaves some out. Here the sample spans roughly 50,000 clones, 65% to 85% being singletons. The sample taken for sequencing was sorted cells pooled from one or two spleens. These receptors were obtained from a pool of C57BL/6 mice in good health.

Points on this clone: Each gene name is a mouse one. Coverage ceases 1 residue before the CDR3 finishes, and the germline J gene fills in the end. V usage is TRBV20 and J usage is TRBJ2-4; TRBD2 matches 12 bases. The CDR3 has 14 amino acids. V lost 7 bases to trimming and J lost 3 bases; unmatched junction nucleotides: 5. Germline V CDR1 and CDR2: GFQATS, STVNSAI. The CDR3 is CGGRDWGDQNTLYF. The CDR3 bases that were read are TGTGGTGGACGGGACTGGGGGGACCAAAACACCTTGTAC.

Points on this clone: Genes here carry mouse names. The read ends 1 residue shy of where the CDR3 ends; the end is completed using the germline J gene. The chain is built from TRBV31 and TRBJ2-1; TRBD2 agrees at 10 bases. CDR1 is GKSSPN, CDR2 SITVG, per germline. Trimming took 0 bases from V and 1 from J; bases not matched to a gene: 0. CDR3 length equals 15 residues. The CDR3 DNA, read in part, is TGTGCCTGGAGTCTACTGGGGGGGAACTATGCTGAGCAGTTC. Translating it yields CAWSLLGGNYAEQF. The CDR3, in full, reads CAWSLLGGNYAEQFF.

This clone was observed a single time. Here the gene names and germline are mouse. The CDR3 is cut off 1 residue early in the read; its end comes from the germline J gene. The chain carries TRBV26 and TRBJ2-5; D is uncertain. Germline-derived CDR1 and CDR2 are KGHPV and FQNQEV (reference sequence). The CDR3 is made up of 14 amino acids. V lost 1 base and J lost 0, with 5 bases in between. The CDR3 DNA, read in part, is TGTGCCAGCAGTCTGTTGTCTAACCAAGACACCCAGTAC. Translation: CASSLLSNQDTQY. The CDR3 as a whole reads CASSLLSNQDTQYF.

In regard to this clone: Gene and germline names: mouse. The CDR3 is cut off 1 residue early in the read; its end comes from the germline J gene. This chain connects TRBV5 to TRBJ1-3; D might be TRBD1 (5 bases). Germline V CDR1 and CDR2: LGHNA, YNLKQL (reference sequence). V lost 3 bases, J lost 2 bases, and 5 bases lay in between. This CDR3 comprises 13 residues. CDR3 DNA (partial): TGTGCCAGCAGCCAGGGGGCTGGAAATACGCTCTAT. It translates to CASSQGAGNTLY. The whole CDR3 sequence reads CASSQGAGNTLYF.

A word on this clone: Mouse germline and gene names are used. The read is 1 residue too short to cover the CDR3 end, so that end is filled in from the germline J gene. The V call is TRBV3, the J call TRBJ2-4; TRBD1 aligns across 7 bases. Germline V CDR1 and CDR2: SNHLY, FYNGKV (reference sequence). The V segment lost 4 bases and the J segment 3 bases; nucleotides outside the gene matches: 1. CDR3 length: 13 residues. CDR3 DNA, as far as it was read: TGTGCCAGCAGCTGGGACAGACAAAACACCTTGTAC. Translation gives CASSWDRQNTLY. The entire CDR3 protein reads CASSWDRQNTLYF. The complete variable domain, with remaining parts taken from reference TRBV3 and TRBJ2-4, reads GPKVLQIPSHQIIDMGQMVTLNCDPVSNHLYFYWYKQILGQQMEFLVNFYNGKVMEKSKLFKDQFSVERPDGSYFTLKIQPTALEDSAVYFCASSWDRQNTLYFGAGTRLSVL.

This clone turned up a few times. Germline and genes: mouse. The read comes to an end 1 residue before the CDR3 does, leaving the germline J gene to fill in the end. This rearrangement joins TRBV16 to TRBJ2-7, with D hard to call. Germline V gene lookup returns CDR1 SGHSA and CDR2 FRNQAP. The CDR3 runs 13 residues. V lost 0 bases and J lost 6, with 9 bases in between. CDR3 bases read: TGTGCAAGCAGCTTAGAAGCGGGGTTTGAACAGTAC. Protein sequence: CASSLEAGFEQY. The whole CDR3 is CASSLEAGFEQYF.

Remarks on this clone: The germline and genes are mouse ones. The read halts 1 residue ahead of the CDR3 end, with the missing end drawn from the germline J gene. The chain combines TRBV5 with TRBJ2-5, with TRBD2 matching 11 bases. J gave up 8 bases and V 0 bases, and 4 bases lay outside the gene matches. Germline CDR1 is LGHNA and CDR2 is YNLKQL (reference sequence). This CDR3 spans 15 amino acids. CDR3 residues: CASSQDQTGGVTQYF. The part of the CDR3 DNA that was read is TGTGCCAGCAGCCAAGACCAGACTGGGGGGGTCACCCAGTAC.

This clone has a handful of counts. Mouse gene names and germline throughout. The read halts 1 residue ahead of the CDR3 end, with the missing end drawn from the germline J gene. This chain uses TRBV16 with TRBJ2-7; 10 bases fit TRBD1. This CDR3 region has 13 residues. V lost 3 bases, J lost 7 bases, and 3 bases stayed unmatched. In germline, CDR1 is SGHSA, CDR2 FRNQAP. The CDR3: CASSLGQGLEQYF. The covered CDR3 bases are TGTGCAAGCAGCTTGGGACAGGGGTTGGAACAGTAC.

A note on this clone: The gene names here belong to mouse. The CDR3 loop is CASSLSGGSYEQYF. The sequenced CDR3 bases are TGTGCAAGCAGCTTATCTGGGGGGTCATATGAACAGTAC. V and J are TRBV16 and TRBJ2-7; 8 nucleotides agree with TRBD2. The observed sequence ends 1 residue before the CDR3 terminus, with the missing tail filled in from the germline J gene. Germline lookup yields CDR1 SGHSA and CDR2 FRNQAP. The CDR3 totals 14 residues. V was pared by 2 bases and J by 4 bases, with 4 bases of the junction left unmatched.

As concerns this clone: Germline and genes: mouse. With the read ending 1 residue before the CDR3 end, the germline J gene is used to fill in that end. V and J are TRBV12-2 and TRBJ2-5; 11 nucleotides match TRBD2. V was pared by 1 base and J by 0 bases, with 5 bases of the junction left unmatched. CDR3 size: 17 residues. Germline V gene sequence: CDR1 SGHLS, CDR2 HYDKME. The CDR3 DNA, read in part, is TGTGCCAGCTCTCTTGACTGGGGGGGAGTTAACCAAGACACCCAGTAC. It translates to CASSLDWGGVNQDTQY. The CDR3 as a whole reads CASSLDWGGVNQDTQYF.

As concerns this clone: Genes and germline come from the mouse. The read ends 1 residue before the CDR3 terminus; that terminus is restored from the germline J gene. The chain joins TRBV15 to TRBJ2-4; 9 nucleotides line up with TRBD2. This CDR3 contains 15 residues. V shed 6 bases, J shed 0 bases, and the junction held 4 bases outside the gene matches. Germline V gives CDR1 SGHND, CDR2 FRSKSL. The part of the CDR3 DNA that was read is TGTGCCAGCAGCCGACTGGGGGCTAGTCAAAACACCTTGTAC. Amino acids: CASSRLGASQNTLY. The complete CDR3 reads CASSRLGASQNTLYF.

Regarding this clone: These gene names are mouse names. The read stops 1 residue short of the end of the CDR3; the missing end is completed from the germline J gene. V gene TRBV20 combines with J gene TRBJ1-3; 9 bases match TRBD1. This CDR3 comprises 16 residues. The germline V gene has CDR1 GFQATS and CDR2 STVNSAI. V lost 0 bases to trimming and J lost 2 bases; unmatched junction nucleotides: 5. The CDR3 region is CGARESGQGTGNTLYF. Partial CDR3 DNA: TGTGGTGCTAGGGAGTCGGGACAGGGAACTGGAAATACGCTCTAT. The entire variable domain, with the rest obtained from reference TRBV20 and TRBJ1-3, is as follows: GALVYQYPRRTICKSGTSMRMECQAVGFQATSVAWYRQSPQKTFELIALSTVNSAIKYEQNFTQEKFPISHPNLSFSSMTVLNAYLEDRGLYLCGARESGQGTGNTLYFGEGSRLIVV.

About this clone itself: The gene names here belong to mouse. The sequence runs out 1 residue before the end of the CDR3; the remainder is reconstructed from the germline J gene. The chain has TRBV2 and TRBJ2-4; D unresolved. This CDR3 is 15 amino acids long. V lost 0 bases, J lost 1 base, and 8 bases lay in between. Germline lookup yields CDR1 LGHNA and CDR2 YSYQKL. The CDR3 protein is CASSQDSQGQNTLYF. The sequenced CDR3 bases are TGTGCCAGCAGCCAAGATTCGCAGGGTCAAAACACCTTGTAC.

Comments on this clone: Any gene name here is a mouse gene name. This chain's CDR3 is CASSQADNSDYTF. The covered CDR3 bases are TGTGCCAGCAGCCAGGCAGATAACTCCGACTACACC. V is TRBV2 and J is TRBJ1-2; no clear D. The read terminates 1 residue ahead of where the CDR3 ends, so the germline J gene completes it. This CDR3 spans 13 amino acids. V lost 3 bases and J 2 bases, leaving 7 bases between the germline ends. Per the germline V gene, CDR1 is LGHNA and CDR2 is YSYQKL.

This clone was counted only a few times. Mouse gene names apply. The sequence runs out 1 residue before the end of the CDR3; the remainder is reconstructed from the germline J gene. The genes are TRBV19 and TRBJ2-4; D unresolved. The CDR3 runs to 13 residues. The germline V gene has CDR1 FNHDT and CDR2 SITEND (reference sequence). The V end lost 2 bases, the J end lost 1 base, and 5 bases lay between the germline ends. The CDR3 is CASSMTRQNTLYF. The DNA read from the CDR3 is TGTGCCAGCAGTATGACGCGTCAAAACACCTTGTAC. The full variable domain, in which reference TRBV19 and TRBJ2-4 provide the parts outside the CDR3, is GGIITQTPKFLIGQEGQKLTLKCQQNFNHDTMYWYRQDSGKGLRLIYYSITENDLQKGDLSEGYDASREKKSSFSLTVTSAQKNEMAVFLCASSMTRQNTLYFGAGTRLSVL.

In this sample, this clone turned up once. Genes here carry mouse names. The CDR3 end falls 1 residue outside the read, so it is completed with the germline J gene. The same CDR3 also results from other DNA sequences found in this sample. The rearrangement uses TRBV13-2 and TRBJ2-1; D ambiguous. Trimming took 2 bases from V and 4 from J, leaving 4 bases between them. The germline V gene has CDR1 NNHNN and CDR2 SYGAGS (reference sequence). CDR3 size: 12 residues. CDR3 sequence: CASGDNYAEQFF. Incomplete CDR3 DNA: TGTGCCAGCGGTGACAATTATGCTGAGCAGTTC.